Here is one T cell receptor (beta chain) with its context. Its antigen remains unidentified. The data were taken from a study of cytomegalovirus exposure and HLA in healthy donors. The PCR was carried out with 60 Vbeta primers and 13 Jbeta primers. The protocol was immunoSEQ multiplex PCR, while the TCRdb copy is restricted to in-frame clones and leaves out a portion. The table lists about 130,000 clones, 79% of them singletons. The ends were cut back, 7 bases at V and 0 bases at J, with 7 bases in the middle. Germline V gives CDR1 MNHNY, CDR2 SVGAGI (reference sequence). This CDR3 comprises 13 residues. Regarding the study as a whole: Common viral pathogens (according to a later analysis) appeared linked to several of the most significant clusters.

The sequenced material came from PBMCs. The chain recombines TRBV6-6 with TRBJ2-1; the D is unclear. This TCR was sampled from a man aged 18 to 35 in good health and CMV-seronegative. In DNA, the CDR3 is TGTGCCAGCACTATAAGCTCCTACAATGAGCAGTTCTTC. It specifies CASTISSYNEQFF.